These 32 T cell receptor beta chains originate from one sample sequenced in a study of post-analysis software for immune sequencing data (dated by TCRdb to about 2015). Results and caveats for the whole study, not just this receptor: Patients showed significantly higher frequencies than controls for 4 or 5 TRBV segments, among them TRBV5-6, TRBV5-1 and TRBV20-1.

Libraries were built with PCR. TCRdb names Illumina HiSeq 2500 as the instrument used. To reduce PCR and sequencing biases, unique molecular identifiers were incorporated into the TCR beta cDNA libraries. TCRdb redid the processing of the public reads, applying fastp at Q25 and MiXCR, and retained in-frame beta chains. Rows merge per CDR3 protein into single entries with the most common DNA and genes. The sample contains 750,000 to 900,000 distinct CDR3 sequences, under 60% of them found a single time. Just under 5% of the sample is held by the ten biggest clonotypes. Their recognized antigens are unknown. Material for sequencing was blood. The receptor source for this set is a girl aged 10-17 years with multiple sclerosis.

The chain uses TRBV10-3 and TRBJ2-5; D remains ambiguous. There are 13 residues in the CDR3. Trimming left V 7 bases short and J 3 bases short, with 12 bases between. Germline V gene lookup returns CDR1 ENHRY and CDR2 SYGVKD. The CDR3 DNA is TGTGCCATCACAGACCCAAAGGAAGAGACCCAGTACTTC. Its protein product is CAITDPKEETQYF.

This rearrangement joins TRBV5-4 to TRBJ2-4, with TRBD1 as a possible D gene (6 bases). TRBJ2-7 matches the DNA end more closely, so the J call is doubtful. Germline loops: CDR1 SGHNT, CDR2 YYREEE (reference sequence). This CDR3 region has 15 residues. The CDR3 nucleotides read TGTGCCAGCAGCTCCCTTTACCAGGGGCAAGACGAGCAGTACTTC. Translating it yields CASSSLYQGQDEQYF.

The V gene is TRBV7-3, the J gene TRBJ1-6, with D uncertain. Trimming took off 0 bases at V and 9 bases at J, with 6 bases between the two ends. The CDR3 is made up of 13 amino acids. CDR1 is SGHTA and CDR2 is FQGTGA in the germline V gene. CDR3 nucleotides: TGTGCCAGCAGCTTAACGGATGGTTCACCCCTCCACTTT. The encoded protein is CASSLTDGSPLHF. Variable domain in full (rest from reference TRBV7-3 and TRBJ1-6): GAGVSQTPSNKVTEKGKYVELRCDPISGHTALYWYRQSLGQGPEFLIYFQGTGAADDSGLPNDRFFAVRPEGSVSTLKIQRTERGDSAVYLCASSLTDGSPLHFGNGTRLTVT.

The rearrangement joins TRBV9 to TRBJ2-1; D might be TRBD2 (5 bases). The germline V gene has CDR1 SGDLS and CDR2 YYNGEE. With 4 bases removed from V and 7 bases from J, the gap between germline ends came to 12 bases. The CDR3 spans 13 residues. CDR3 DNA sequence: TGTGCCAGCAGCCCCAACGGGGTTAATGAGCAGTTCTTC. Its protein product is CASSPNGVNEQFF.

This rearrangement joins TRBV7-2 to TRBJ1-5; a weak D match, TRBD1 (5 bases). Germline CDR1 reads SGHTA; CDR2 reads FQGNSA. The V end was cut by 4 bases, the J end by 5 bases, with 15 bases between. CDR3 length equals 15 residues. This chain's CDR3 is CASSSQGSVYQPQHF. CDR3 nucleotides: TGTGCCAGCAGCTCCCAGGGTTCAGTCTATCAGCCCCAGCATTTT.

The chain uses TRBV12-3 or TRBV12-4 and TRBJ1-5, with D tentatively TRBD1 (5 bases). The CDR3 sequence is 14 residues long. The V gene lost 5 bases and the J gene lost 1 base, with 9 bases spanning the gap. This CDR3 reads CASSGAVSNQPQHF. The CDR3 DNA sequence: TGTGCCAGCAGTGGGGCAGTGAGCAATCAGCCCCAGCATTTT.

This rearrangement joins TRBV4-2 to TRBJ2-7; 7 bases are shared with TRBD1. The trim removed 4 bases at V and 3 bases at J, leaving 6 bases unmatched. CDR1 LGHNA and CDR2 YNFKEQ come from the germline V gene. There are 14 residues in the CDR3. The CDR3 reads CASSLPGQNYEQYF. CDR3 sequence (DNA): TGTGCCAGCAGCCTGCCGGGACAGAACTACGAGCAGTACTTC.

CDR3 residues: CASGSPGNYGYTF. CDR3 sequence (DNA): TGTGCTAGTGGTTCGCCGGGGAACTATGGCTACACCTTC. This chain uses TRBV12-5 with TRBJ1-2, with D hard to call. V was cut by 4 bases and J by 2 bases, with 8 bases left in between. The germline V gene encodes CDR1 LGHNT and CDR2 FRNRAP. The CDR3 totals 13 residues.

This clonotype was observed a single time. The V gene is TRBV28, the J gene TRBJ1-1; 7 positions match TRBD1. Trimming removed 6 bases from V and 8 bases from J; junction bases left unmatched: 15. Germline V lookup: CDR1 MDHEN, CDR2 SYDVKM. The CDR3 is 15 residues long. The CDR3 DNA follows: TGTGCCAGCAGCCCAATCGACAGGGATTTAGCGGAAGCTTTCTTT. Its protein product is CASSPIDRDLAEAFF.

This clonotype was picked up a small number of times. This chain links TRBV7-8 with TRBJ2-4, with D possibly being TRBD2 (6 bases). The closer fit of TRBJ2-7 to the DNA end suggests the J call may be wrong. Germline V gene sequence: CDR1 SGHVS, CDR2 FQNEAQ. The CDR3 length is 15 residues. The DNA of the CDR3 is TGTGCCAGCAGCTTAGTAGCGGCGTTCTCCTACGAGCAGTACTTC. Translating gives CASSLVAAFSYEQYF.

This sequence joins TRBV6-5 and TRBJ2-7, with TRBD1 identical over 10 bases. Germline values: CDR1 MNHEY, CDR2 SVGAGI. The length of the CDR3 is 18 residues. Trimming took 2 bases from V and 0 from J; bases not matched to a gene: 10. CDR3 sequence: CASSYLPDRGLSSYEQYF. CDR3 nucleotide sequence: TGTGCCAGCAGTTACCTCCCAGACAGGGGGCTTTCCTCCTACGAGCAGTACTTC.

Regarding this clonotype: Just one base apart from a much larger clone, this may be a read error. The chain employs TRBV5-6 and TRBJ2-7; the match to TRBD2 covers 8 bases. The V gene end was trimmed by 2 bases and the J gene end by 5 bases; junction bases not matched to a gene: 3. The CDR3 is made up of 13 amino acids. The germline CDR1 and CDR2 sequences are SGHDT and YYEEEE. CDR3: CASSFGGEDEQYF. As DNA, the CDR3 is TGTGCCAGCAGCTTCGGGGGGGAGGACGAGCAGTACTTC.

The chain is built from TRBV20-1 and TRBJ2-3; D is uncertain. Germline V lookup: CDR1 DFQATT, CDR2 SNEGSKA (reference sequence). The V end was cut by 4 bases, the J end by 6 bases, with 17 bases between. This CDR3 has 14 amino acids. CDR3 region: CSANPRASWDTQYF. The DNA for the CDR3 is TGCAGTGCTAATCCTAGGGCGTCGTGGGATACGCAGTATTTT.

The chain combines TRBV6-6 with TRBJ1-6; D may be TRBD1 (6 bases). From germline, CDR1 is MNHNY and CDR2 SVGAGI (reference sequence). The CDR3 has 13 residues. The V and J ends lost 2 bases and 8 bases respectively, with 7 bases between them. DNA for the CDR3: TGTGCCAGCAGTTACCAGGGGTATTCACCCCTCCACTTT. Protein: CASSYQGYSPLHF.

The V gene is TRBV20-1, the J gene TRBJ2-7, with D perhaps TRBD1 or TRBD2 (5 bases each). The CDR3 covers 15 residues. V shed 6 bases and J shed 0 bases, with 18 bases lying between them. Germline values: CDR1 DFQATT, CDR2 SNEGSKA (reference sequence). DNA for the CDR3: TGCAGTGCGAAGTTCGGGGCTGGAGTCTCCTACGAGCAGTACTTC. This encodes CSAKFGAGVSYEQYF.

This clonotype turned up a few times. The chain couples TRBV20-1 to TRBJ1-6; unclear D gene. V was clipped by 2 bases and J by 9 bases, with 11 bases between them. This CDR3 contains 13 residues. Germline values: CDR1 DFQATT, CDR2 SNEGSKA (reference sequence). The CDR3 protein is CSARYGESSPLHF. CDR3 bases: TGCAGTGCTAGATACGGGGAAAGTTCACCCCTCCACTTT.

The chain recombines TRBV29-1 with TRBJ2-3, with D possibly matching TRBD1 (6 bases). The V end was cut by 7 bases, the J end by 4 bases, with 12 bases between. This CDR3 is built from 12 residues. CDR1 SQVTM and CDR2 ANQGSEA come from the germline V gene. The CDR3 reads CSAKQGPDTQYF. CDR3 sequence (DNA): TGCAGCGCAAAACAGGGACCAGATACGCAGTATTTT.

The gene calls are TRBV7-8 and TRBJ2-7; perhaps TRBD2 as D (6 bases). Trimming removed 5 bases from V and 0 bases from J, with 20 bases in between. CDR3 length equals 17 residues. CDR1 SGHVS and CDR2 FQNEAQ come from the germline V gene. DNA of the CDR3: TGTGCCAGCAGCCTCTTCTCTGCGGGGCGAAGCTCCTACGAGCAGTACTTC. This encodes CASSLFSAGRSSYEQYF.

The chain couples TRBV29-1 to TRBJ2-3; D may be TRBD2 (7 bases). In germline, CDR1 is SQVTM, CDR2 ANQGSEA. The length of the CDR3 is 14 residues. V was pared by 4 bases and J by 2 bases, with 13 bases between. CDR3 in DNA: TGCAGCGTTGGTAGGGGGGGAGACACAGATACGCAGTATTTT. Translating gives CSVGRGGDTDTQYF.

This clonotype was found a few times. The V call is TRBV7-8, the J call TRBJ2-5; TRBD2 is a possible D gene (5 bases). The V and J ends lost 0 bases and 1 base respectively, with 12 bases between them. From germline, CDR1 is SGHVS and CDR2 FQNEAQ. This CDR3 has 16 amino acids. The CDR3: CASSLARVKAQETQYF. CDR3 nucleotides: TGTGCCAGCAGCTTAGCGAGGGTCAAAGCCCAAGAGACCCAGTACTTC.

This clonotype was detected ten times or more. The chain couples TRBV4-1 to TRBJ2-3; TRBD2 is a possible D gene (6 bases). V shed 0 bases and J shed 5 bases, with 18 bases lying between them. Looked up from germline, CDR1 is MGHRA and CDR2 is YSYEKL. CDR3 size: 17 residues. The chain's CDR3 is CASSQEPLAAPKDTQYF. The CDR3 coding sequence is TGCGCCAGCAGCCAAGAACCCTTAGCGGCCCCCAAAGATACGCAGTATTTT.

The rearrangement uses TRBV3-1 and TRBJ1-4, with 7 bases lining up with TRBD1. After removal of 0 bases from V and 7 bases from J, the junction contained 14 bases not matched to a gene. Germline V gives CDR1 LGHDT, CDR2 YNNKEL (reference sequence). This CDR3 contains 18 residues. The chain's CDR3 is CASSQDRIRQGMFEKLFF. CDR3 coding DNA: TGTGCCAGCAGCCAAGACCGGATACGACAGGGCATGTTTGAAAAACTGTTTTTT.

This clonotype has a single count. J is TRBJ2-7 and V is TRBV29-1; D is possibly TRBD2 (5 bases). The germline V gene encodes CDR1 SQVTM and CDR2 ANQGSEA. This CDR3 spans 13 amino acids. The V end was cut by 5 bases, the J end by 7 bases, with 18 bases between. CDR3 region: CSVRRAPTGEQYF. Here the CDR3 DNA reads TGCAGCGTTCGCCGAGCGCCTACGGGGGAGCAGTACTTC.

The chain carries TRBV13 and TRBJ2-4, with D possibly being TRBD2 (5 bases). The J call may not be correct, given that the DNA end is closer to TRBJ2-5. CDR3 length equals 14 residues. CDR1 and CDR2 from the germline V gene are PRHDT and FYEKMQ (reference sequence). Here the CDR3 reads CASSLPRERETQYF. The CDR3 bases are TGTGCCAGCAGCCTTCCTCGGGAAAGAGAGACCCAGTACTTC.

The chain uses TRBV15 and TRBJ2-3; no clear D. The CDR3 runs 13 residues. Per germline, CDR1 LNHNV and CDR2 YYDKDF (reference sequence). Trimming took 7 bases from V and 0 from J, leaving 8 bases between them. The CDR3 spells CATTLYSTDTQYF. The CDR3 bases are TGTGCCACCACCTTGTATAGCACAGATACGCAGTATTTT.

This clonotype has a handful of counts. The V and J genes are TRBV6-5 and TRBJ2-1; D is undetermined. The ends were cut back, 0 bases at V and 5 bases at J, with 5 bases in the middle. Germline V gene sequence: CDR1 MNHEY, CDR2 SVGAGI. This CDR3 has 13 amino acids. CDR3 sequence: CASSYSKNNEQFF. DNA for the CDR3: TGTGCCAGCAGTTACTCTAAGAACAATGAGCAGTTCTTC.

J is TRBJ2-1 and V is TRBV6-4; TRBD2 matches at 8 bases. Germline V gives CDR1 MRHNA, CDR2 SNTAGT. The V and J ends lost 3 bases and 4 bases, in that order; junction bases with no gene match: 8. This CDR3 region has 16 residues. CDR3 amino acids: CASSESSGSGYNEQFF. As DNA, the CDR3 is TGTGCCAGCAGTGAATCAAGCGGGAGTGGGTACAATGAGCAGTTCTTC.

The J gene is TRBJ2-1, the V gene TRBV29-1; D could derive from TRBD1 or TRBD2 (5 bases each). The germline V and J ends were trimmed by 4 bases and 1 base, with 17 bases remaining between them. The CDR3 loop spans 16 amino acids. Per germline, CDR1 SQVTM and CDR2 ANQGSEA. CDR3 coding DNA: TGCAGCGTTGCAGGGAGCGATCGGGGTTCCTACAATGAGCAGTTCTTC. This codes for CSVAGSDRGSYNEQFF.

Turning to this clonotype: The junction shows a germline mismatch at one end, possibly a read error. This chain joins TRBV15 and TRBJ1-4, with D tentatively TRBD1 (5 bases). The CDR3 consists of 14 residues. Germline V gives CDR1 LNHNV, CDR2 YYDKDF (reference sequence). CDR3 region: CATSRDNWGEKRFF. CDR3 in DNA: TGTGCCACCAGCAGGGATAACTGGGGCGAAAAACGGTTTTTT.

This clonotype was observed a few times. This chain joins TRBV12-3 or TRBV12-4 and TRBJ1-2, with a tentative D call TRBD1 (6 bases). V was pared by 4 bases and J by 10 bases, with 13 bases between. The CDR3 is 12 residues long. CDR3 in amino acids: CASSYTGLDYTF. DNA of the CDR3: TGTGCCAGCAGTTACACAGGGTTGGACTACACCTTC.

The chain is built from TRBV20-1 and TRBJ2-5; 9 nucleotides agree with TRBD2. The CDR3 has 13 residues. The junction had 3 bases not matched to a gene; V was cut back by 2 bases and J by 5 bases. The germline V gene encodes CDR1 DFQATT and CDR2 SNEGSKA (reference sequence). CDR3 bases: TGCAGTGCTAGACACAGCGGGAGGGAGACCCAGTACTTC. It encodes CSARHSGRETQYF.

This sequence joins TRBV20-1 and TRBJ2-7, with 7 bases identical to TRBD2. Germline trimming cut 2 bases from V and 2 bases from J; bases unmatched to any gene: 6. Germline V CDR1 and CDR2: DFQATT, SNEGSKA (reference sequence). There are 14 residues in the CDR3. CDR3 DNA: TGCAGTGCTAGAACGGGACTACTAACCTACGAGCAGTACTTC. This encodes CSARTGLLTYEQYF.